This TCR beta chain was documented in a study of OX40 agonist ivuxolimab in advanced cancers. Study findings and constraints: There was clonal expansion of CD4+ and CD8+ blood T cells by week 6 at 0.1 to 3.0 mg/kg. Clonal expansion in partial responders at 0.1-3.0 mg/kg ranked among the lowest.

The CDR3 is made up of 16 amino acids. V lost 1 base and J lost 4, with 14 bases in between. Per germline, CDR1 MNHNS and CDR2 SASEGT. Only a few counts were recorded for this clone. Its antigen is currently unknown. Clones were sequenced by immunoSEQ multiplex PCR, and TCRdb holds only the in-frame ones, with some missing. The sample lists approximately 70,000 clones, roughly 84% seen once, with roughly 16% in the top ten. The rearrangement uses TRBV6-1 and TRBJ1-5; maybe TRBD1 (6 bases). The source of this sequence is an adult with an advanced solid tumor such as melanoma, head and neck, liver or kidney cancer. This specimen consisted of CD4+ or CD8+ T cells sorted from blood, obtained in a trial of the OX40 agonist ivuxolimab. In DNA form, the CDR3 reads TGTGCCAGCAGTGAAGATAGGGGGAAATGGAATCAGCCCCAGCATTTT. Translation: CASSEDRGKWNQPQHF.